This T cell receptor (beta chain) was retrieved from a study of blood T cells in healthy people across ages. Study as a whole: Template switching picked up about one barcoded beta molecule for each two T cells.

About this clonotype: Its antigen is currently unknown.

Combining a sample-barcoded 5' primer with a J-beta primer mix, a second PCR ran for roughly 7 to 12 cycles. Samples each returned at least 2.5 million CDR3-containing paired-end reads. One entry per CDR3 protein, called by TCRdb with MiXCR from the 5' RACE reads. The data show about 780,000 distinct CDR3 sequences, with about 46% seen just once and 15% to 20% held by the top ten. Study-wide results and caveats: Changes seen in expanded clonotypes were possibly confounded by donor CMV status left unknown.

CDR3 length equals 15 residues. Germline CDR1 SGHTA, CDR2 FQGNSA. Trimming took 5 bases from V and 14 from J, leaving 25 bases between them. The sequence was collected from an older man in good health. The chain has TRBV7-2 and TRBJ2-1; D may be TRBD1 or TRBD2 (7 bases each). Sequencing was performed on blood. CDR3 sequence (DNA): TGTGCCAGCAGCCATAGCACGGGGGCAGGGGGGGCTGAGTTCTTC. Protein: CASSHSTGAGGAEFF.